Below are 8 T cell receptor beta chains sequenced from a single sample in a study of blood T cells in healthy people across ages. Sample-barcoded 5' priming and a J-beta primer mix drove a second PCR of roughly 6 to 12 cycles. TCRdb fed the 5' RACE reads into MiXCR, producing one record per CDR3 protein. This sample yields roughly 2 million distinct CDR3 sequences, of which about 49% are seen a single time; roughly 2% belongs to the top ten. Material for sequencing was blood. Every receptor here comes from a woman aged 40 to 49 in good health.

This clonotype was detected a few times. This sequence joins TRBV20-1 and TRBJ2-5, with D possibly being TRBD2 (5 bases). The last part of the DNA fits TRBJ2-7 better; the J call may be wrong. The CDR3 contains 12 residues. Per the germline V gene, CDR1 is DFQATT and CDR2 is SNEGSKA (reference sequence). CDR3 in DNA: TGCAGTGCTAGCTCGAGGGCGTACGAGCAGTACTTC. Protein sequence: CSASSRAYEQYF.

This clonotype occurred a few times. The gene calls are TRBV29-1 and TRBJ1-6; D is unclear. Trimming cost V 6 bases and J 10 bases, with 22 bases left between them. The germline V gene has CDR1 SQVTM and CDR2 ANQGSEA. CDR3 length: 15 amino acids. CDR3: CSVAMSPHPNSPLHF. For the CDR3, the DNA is TGCAGCGTAGCCATGAGCCCTCACCCCAACTCACCCCTCCACTTT.

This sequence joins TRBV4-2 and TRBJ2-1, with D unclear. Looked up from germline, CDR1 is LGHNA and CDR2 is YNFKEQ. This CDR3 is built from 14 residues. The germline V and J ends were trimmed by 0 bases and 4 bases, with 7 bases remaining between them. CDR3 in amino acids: CASSQDQAYNEQFF. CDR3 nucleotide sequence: TGTGCCAGCAGCCAAGATCAGGCTTACAATGAGCAGTTCTTC.

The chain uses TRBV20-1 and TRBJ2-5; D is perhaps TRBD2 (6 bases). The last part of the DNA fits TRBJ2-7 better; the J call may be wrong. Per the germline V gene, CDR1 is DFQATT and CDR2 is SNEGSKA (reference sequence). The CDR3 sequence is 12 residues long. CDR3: CSAWDCPYEQYF. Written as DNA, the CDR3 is TGCAGTGCTTGGGACTGCCCCTACGAGCAGTACTTC.

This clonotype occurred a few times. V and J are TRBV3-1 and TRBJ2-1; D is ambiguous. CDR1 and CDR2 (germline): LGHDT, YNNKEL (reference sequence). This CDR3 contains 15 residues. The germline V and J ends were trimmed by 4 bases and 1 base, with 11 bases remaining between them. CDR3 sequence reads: CASSRQDLSYNEQFF. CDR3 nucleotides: TGTGCCAGCAGCCGTCAAGACCTTTCCTACAATGAGCAGTTCTTC.

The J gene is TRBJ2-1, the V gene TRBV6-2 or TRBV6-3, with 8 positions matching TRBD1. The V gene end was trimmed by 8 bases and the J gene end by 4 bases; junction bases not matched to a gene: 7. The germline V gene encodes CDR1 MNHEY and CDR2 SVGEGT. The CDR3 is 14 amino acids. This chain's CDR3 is CASEDRVRYNEQFF. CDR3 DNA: TGTGCCAGCGAGGACAGGGTTAGGTACAATGAGCAGTTCTTC.

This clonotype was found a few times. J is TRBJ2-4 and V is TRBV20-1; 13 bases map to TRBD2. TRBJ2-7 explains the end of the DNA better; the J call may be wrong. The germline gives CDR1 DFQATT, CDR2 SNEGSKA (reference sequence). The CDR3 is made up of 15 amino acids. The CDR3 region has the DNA TGCAGTGCTAGAGAAGGGACTAGCGGGACCTACGAGCAGTACTTC. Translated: CSAREGTSGTYEQYF.

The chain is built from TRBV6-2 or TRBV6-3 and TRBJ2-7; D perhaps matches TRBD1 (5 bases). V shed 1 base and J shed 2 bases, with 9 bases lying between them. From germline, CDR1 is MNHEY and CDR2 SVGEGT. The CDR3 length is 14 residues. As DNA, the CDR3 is TGTGCCAGCAGTTACTTTGGACATACCTACGAGCAGTACTTC. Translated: CASSYFGHTYEQYF.